Listed below are T cell receptor beta chains from one sample, sequenced in a study of blood T cell repertoires in COVID-19. Generated by immunoSEQ multiplex PCR, the TCRdb table keeps only in-frame clones and is missing some. The sample records some 100,000 clones, over 75% being singletons. Sequencing was done on a sample of peripheral blood. These receptor sequences come from a man older than 75 with active or convalescent COVID-19. The conserved cysteine and the conserved F or W are not part of the CDR3 here. Each record gives: J gene, V gene, CDR3 protein.

j_call: TRBJ2-7; v_call: TRBV11-2; cdr3_aa: ASSLVPPGQGEQY
j_call: TRBJ1-5; v_call: TRBV5-8; cdr3_aa: ASSLRQASNQPQH
j_call: TRBJ2-5; v_call: TRBV3-1/TRBV3-2; cdr3_aa: ASSHLPGTVKETQY
j_call: TRBJ2-7; v_call: TRBV7-2; cdr3_aa: ASSTTGIPYEQY
j_call: TRBJ1-5; v_call: TRBV6-5; cdr3_aa: ASSPRPNQPQH
j_call: TRBJ1-4; v_call: TRBV14; cdr3_aa: ASSRLGQGEKLF
j_call: TRBJ2-7; v_call: TRBV7-8; cdr3_aa: ASSLVLGTYYEQY
j_call: TRBJ2-6; v_call: TRBV14; cdr3_aa: ASSQDLGQSGANVLT
j_call: TRBJ1-1; v_call: TRBV5-1; cdr3_aa: ASSLVSFGTQRGGEAF
j_call: TRBJ2-7; v_call: TRBV4-2; cdr3_aa: ASSQEAGGFYEQY